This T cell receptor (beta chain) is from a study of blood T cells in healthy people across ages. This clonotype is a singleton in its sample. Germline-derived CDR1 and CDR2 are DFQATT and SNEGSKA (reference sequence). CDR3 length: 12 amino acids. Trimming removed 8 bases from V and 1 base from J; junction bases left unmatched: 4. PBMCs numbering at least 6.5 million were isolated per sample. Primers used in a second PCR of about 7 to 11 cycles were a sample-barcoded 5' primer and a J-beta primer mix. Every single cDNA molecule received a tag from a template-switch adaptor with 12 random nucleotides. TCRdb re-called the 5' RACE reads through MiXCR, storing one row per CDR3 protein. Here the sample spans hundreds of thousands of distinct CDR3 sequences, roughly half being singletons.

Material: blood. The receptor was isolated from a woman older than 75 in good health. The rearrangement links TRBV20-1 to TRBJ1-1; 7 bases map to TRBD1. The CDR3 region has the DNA TGCAGTCTACAGGGGCAGAACACTGAAGCTTTCTTT. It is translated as CSLQGQNTEAFF.